This TCR beta chain was identified in a study of T-cell memory formation after mild COVID-19. With V trimmed by 2 bases and J by 4 bases, 7 bases remained unmatched. This CDR3 region has 16 residues. Germline V gives CDR1 MNHEY, CDR2 SVGEGT. MiXCR was run by TCRdb on the 5' RACE reads, yielding one entry per CDR3 protein. Altogether over 500,000 distinct CDR3 sequences are present, 15% to 20% being singletons, with the ten largest covering 8.1%. The material sequenced was PBMCs or a T cell subset sorted from them (not recorded which). This sequence joins TRBV6-2 or TRBV6-3 and TRBJ2-5, with 10 bases matching TRBD2. The clonotype originates from an adult woman who had mild COVID-19 (a few samples of this study predate the infection). Cell type and time point are not known. The CDR3 protein is CASSYPRVAGGETQYF. In DNA form, the CDR3 reads TGTGCCAGCAGTTACCCGAGGGTAGCGGGAGGAGAGACCCAGTACTTC.